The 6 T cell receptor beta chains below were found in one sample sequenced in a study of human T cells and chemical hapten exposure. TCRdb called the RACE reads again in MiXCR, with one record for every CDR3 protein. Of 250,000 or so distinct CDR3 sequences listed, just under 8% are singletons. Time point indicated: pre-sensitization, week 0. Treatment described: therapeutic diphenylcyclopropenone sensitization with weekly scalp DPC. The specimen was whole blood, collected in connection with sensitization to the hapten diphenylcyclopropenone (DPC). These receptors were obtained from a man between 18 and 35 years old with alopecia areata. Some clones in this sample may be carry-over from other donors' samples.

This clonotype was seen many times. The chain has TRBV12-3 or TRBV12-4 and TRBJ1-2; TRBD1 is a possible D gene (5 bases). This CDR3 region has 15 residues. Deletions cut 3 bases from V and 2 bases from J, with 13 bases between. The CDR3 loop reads CASSFSGGGNYGYTF. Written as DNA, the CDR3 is TGTGCCAGCAGTTTCAGCGGGGGAGGAAACTATGGCTACACCTTC.

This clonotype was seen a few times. The DNA of the CDR3 is TGTGCCAGCAGCCAAAGGGGTGCCGGGACAGGCGGTAATTCACCCCTCCACTTT. As protein: CASSQRGAGTGGNSPLHF. The V gene is TRBV14, the J gene TRBJ1-6, with 8 bases that match TRBD1. Germline V gene lookup returns CDR1 SGHDN and CDR2 FVKESK. This CDR3 is built from 18 residues. The ends lost 2 bases at V and 6 bases at J; junction bases unmatched: 12.

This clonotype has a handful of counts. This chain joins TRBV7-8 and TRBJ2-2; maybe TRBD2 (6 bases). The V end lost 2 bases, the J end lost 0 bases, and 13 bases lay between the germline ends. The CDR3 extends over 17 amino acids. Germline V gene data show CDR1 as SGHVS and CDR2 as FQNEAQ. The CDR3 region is CASSLSRGITNTGELFF. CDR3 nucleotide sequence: TGTGCCAGCAGCTTATCCCGGGGGATTACGAACACCGGGGAGCTGTTTTTT.

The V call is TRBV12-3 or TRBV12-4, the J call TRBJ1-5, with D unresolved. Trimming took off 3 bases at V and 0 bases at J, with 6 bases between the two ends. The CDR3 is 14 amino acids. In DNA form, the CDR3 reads TGTGCCAGCAGTTTTATGGTTAGCAATCAGCCCCAGCATTTT. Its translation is CASSFMVSNQPQHF.

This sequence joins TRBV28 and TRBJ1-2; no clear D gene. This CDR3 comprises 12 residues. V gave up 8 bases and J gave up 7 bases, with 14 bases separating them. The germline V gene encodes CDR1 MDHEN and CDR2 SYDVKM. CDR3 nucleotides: TGTGCCAGCGGCACCACACTCGGTGGCTACACCTTC. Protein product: CASGTTLGGYTF.

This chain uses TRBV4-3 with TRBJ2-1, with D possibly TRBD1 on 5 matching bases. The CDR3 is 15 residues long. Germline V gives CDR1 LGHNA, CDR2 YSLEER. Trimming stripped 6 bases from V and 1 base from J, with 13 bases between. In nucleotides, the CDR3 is TGCGCCAGCAGTCTCGATCAGGGATCCTACAATGAGCAGTTCTTC. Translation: CASSLDQGSYNEQFF.